A selection of T cell receptor beta chains follows, all from one sample in a study of primary melanoma T cells and metastatic recurrence. Only in-frame clones appear in the TCRdb table, and some are missing; sequencing was by immunoSEQ multiplex PCR. This table has around 150 clones, about 80% appearing once. The sequencing input was melanoma tumor tissue. The origin of the receptors is a human donor with melanoma. Each CDR3 is given without its conserved first and last residue.

CDR3: ASSPGTGGFEQF
length: 12
V: TRBV11-3

CDR3: ASSLGEVRNIAKNIQY
length: 16
V: TRBV11-3

CDR3: ASSLDGNTGELF
length: 12
V: TRBV6-8

CDR3: ASSTMTSGQETQY
length: 13
V: TRBV6-8

CDR3: ASSTLDRGAGYT
length: 12
V: TRBV19

CDR3: ASGRRGGYEQY
length: 11
V: TRBV12-5

CDR3: ASSTGTAGQETQY
length: 13
V: TRBV6-8

CDR3: ASSSWGQGLAGSYEQY
length: 16
V: TRBV28

CDR3: ASSFRDNPYNEQF
length: 13
V: TRBV11-3

CDR3: AWSVRGPETQY
length: 11
V: TRBV30

CDR3: ATRYRTGAYQETQY
length: 14
V: TRBV28

CDR3: ASSIGAGYNEQF
length: 12
V: TRBV19

CDR3: ASSSSDPGPPTNEKLF
length: 16
V: TRBV11-3

CDR3: ASSFSGTQAYEQY
length: 13
V: TRBV11-3

CDR3: ASRLAGGPDTQY
length: 12
V: TRBV19

CDR3: ASSIGRGATNEQF
length: 13
V: TRBV19

CDR3: SVEGTDSNQPQH
length: 12
V: TRBV29-1